This TCR beta chain was found in a study of T cells in localized non-small cell lung cancer. With respect to this clone: Its antigen is unknown.

V lost 5 bases, J lost 3 bases, and 13 bases lay in between. In germline, CDR1 is SEHNR, CDR2 FQNEAQ (reference sequence). The CDR3 totals 14 residues. Study-wide results and caveats: Heterogeneity cannot be ruled out, as sequencing used one tumor region only. Tumor showed lower T cell clonality than uninvolved adjacent lung, where it was highest. Out of the top 100 tumor clones, a median around 57 were seen in adjacent lung.

Repertoires were generated with immunoSEQ multiplex PCR, while TCRdb's copy carries only in-frame clones and drops some. This sample has tens of thousands of clones, with approximately 84% found just once. The chain couples TRBV7-9 to TRBJ1-1, with D perhaps TRBD1 (5 bases). The sequence was obtained from a man aged 40 to 69 with stage I lung adenocarcinoma. The starting material was peripheral blood, obtained before any cancer treatment. The CDR3 region is CASSPGRRDTEAFF. The CDR3 DNA is TGTGCCAGCAGCCCGGGCCGCAGGGACACTGAAGCTTTCTTT.